The present TCR beta chain was sequenced within a study of blood T cell repertoires in COVID-19. CDR1 and CDR2 (germline): SGHRS, YFSETQ. V was clipped by 0 bases and J by 7 bases; unmatched bases: 12. The CDR3 length is 16 residues. The table came from immunoSEQ multiplex PCR; TCRdb's copy has only in-frame clones and leaves some out. Of about 170,000 clones in the sample, 70% to 90% were seen once. The sequence came from a woman aged 18-30 years who had recovered from COVID-19. This chain links TRBV5-1 with TRBJ2-5; TRBD2 aligns across 7 bases. The source material was PBMCs or T cells enriched from blood (not recorded which). Here the CDR3 DNA reads TGCGCCAGCAGCTTGGCCCTTCGCGGGAGTGACGGGACCCAGTACTTC. Its translation: CASSLALRGSDGTQYF.